A single sample is the source of the 20 T cell receptor beta chains below, sequenced in a study of human thymus T cells. Assay: immunoSEQ multiplex PCR; the TCRdb copy retains only in-frame clones and omits some. The table includes more than 45,000 clones, around 94% detected once. Sequenced sample: blood. The receptors were gathered from a boy in the first two years of life with a congenital heart defect but otherwise immunologically healthy.

The chain couples TRBV2 to TRBJ1-2; weak D call: TRBD1 (5 bases). The germline V gene encodes CDR1 SNHLY and CDR2 FYNNEI. Deletions cut 8 bases from V and 4 bases from J, with 17 bases between. The CDR3 is made up of 14 amino acids. Here the CDR3 DNA reads TGTGCCAGCCTTACCGCAGGGACCGGCTATGGCTACACCTTC. Translated, it gives CASLTAGTGYGYTF. Based on the CDR3 plus reference TRBV2 and TRBJ1-2, the full variable domain is EPEVTQTPSHQVTQMGQEVILRCVPISNHLYFYWYRQILGQKVEFLVSFYNNEISEKSEIFDDQFSVERPDGSNFTLKIRSTKLEDSAMYFCASLTAGTGYGYTFGSGTRLTVV.

This chain joins TRBV18 and TRBJ2-5; D is unclear. The germline CDR1 and CDR2 sequences are KGHSH and LQKENI. Trimming removed 3 bases at V and 1 base at J, with 6 bases between. The CDR3 contains 13 residues. CDR3 DNA: TGTGCCAGCTCACCGATGGTCCAAGAGACCCAGTACTTC. It is translated as CASSPMVQETQYF.

V is TRBV5-5 and J is TRBJ1-1; unclear D gene. Germline V lookup: CDR1 SGHKS, CDR2 YYEKEE (reference sequence). V was trimmed by 1 base and J by 0 bases, leaving 16 bases between them. The CDR3 has 17 residues. CDR3 DNA sequence: TGTGCCAGCAGCTTGAACCTTTTACAGATCATGAACACTGAAGCTTTCTTT. Translated: CASSLNLLQIMNTEAFF.

The gene calls are TRBV5-4 and TRBJ2-1; maybe TRBD1 (5 bases). Trimming cost V 0 bases and J 0 bases, with 7 bases left between them. Germline lookup yields CDR1 SGHNT and CDR2 YYREEE (reference sequence). This CDR3 is 15 amino acids long. The DNA for the CDR3 is TGTGCCAGCAGCTTGGACAGGAGCTCCTACAATGAGCAGTTCTTC. Amino acids: CASSLDRSSYNEQFF.

This clone was detected only once. J is TRBJ2-3 and V is TRBV6-5, with a weak D call TRBD2 (5 bases). Trimming cost V 6 bases and J 0 bases, with 10 bases left between them. Germline assignment: CDR1 MNHEY and CDR2 SVGAGI. CDR3 size: 14 residues. CDR3 protein: CASRIGKSTDTQYF. CDR3 DNA sequence: TGTGCCAGCAGGATCGGGAAAAGCACAGATACGCAGTATTTT.

The chain is built from TRBV11-2 and TRBJ2-3; no clear D gene. This CDR3 is 13 amino acids long. Trimming took 3 bases from V and 4 from J, leaving 8 bases between them. Germline CDR1 is SGHAT and CDR2 is FQNNGV. In nucleotides, the CDR3 is TGTGCCAGCAGCTTGGGTGGTCCAGATACGCAGTATTTT. Amino acids: CASSLGGPDTQYF.

The rearrangement joins TRBV5-8 to TRBJ1-1, with TRBD1 matching over 9 bases. This CDR3 comprises 15 residues. CDR1 and CDR2 (germline): SGHTS, YDEGEE. V lost 4 bases and J lost 4; bases outside the gene matches: 8. The CDR3 here is CASSRTGGVGTEAFF. The CDR3 DNA reads TGTGCCAGCAGCCGAACAGGGGGCGTTGGCACTGAAGCTTTCTTT.

The J gene is TRBJ2-7, the V gene TRBV5-6; 10 nucleotides agree with TRBD1. V was pared by 3 bases and J by 5 bases, with 8 bases of the junction left unmatched. Germline V lookup: CDR1 SGHDT, CDR2 YYEEEE. The CDR3 covers 15 residues. The CDR3 region has the DNA TGTGCCAGCAGCTCCGGGACAGGGGTCGTGAACGAGCAGTACTTC. This gives the protein CASSSGTGVVNEQYF.

The chain carries TRBV30 and TRBJ1-3; no reliable D call. The CDR3 is 12 amino acids. Looked up from germline, CDR1 is GTSNPN and CDR2 is SVGIG (reference sequence). V dropped 1 base and J dropped 9 bases, with 10 bases sitting between them. Written as DNA, the CDR3 is TGTGCCTGGAGTGGAGGCTCGTCCACCATATATTTT. Protein product: CAWSGGSSTIYF.

V is TRBV9 and J is TRBJ2-3; 9 bases are a match to TRBD1. The CDR3 has 16 residues. After removal of 3 bases from V and 3 bases from J, the junction contained 8 bases not matched to a gene. The germline V gene has CDR1 SGDLS and CDR2 YYNGEE. DNA for the CDR3: TGTGCCAGCAGCGCGAATACAGGGGGCGAAACAGATACGCAGTATTTT. The encoded protein is CASSANTGGETDTQYF.

The CDR3 coding sequence is TGCAGTGCCATGACCAGCTACGAGCAGTACTTC. Protein: CSAMTSYEQYF. The chain carries TRBV20-1 and TRBJ2-7; D ambiguous. CDR3 size: 11 residues. CDR1 is DFQATT and CDR2 is SNEGSKA in the germline V gene (reference sequence). The germline V and J ends were trimmed by 6 bases and 3 bases, with 9 bases remaining between them.

This clone was recorded once. The CDR3 reads CASSAPASGSSYNEQFF. The CDR3, as DNA: TGTGCCAGCAGCGCGCCGGCAAGCGGGAGCTCCTACAATGAGCAGTTCTTC. The chain couples TRBV9 to TRBJ2-1; 8 bases fit TRBD2. In germline, CDR1 is SGDLS, CDR2 YYNGEE. The CDR3 consists of 17 residues. V gave up 3 bases and J gave up 0 bases; unmatched junction bases: 8.

The V call is TRBV5-1, the J call TRBJ1-1; D is perhaps TRBD1 (6 bases). This CDR3 spans 16 amino acids. V shed 0 bases and J shed 5 bases, with 17 bases lying between them. From germline, CDR1 is SGHRS and CDR2 YFSETQ. The CDR3 loop reads CASSLVPQGIVTEAFF. The CDR3 nucleotides are TGCGCCAGCAGCTTGGTCCCACAGGGAATTGTGACTGAAGCTTTCTTT.

The chain couples TRBV27 to TRBJ1-5, with D perhaps TRBD1 (5 bases). Trimming took off 2 bases at V and 5 bases at J, with 10 bases between the two ends. CDR3 size: 14 residues. In germline, CDR1 is MNHEY, CDR2 SMNVEV (reference sequence). CDR3 sequence (DNA): TGTGCCAGCAGTTTACCAGGGAGGGATCAGCCCCAGCATTTT. Residues: CASSLPGRDQPQHF.

The chain is built from TRBV28 and TRBJ2-2, with D possibly being TRBD1 (6 bases). The CDR3 is 13 amino acids. The germline V gene encodes CDR1 MDHEN and CDR2 SYDVKM. The V gene lost 2 bases and the J gene lost 5 bases, with 6 bases spanning the gap. CDR3 sequence: CASSLQGTGELFF. The CDR3 DNA is TGTGCCAGCAGTTTACAGGGGACCGGGGAGCTGTTTTTT.

The rearrangement joins TRBV6-1 to TRBJ2-7, with D perhaps assigned TRBD1 or TRBD2 (5 bases each). This CDR3 is built from 13 residues. The germline V gene has CDR1 MNHNS and CDR2 SASEGT. V lost 8 bases and J 3 bases, leaving 14 bases between the germline ends. The CDR3 reads CASVTRGGYEQYF. DNA for the CDR3: TGTGCCAGCGTCACCCGGGGCGGCTACGAGCAGTACTTC.

The V gene is TRBV6-5, the J gene TRBJ2-7; 13 bases match TRBD2. Germline V gene data show CDR1 as MNHEY and CDR2 as SVGAGI. The CDR3 length is 14 residues. Trimming removed 7 bases from V and 6 bases from J; junction bases left unmatched: 6. The CDR3 loop is CASKGLAGASEQYF. The CDR3 DNA reads as TGTGCCAGCAAAGGACTAGCGGGAGCCTCCGAGCAGTACTTC.

This chain connects TRBV7-2 to TRBJ2-7; tentative D call: TRBD1 (5 bases). The germline V gene encodes CDR1 SGHTA and CDR2 FQGNSA. Trimming shortened V by 1 base and J by 0 bases, and 10 bases separated the two germline ends. This CDR3 has 15 amino acids. This CDR3 reads CASSLVRTPSYEQYF. CDR3 bases: TGTGCCAGCAGCTTAGTCAGGACACCCTCCTACGAGCAGTACTTC.

The genes are TRBV7-7 and TRBJ2-1; D is ambiguous. With 5 bases removed from V and 8 bases from J, the gap between germline ends came to 13 bases. The CDR3 has 13 residues. CDR1 and CDR2 (germline): SSHAT, FNYEAQ (reference sequence). CDR3 bases: TGTGCCAGCAGCCTCGCCCTCGGCGATGAGCAGTTCTTC. It encodes CASSLALGDEQFF.

This sequence joins TRBV6-5 and TRBJ2-7; TRBD1 aligns across 8 bases. Germline V lookup: CDR1 MNHEY, CDR2 SVGAGI. The CDR3 contains 15 residues. The junction had 15 bases not matched to a gene; V was cut back by 10 bases and J by 4 bases. The CDR3 nucleotides read TGTGCCACCCGGCGGTTGGGCCAGGGGGCGTACGAGCAGTACTTC. Protein product: CATRRLGQGAYEQYF.